Sequencing of this T cell receptor beta chain was carried out in a study of T cell responses to AZD1222 COVID-19 vaccine. Across the study: Second doses at about 4 or about 12 weeks were pooled.

The repertoire was sequenced with immunoSEQ multiplex PCR; TCRdb's copy has only in-frame clones and lacks some. There are 90,000 to 130,000 clones in the sample; roughly 85% occur only once, and around 3% lies in the top ten. V was cut by 1 base and J by 4 bases, with 11 bases left in between. The CDR3 covers 14 residues. CDR1 is LNHDA, CDR2 SQIVND, per germline (reference sequence). The sequence came from an adult in good health. V gene TRBV19 combines with J gene TRBJ2-7; D is tentatively TRBD1 or TRBD2 (5 bases each). The sequences come from peripheral blood, collected on day 0 of AZD1222 vaccination. The CDR3 bases are TGTGCCAGTAGTATAGCGGGACGGGGATACGAGCAGTACTTC. Amino acids: CASSIAGRGYEQYF.